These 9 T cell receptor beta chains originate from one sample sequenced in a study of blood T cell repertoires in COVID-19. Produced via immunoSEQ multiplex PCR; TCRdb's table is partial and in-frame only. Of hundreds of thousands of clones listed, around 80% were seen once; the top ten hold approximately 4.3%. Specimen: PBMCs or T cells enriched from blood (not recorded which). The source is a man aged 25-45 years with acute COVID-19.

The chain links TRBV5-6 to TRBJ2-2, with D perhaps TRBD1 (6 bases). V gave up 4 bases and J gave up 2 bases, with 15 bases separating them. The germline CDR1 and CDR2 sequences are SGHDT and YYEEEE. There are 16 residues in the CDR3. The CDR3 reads CASSQRGTQNTGELFF. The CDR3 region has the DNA TGTGCCAGCAGCCAACGAGGGACACAAAACACCGGGGAGCTGTTTTTT. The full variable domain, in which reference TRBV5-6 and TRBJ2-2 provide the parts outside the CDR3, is DAGVTQSPTHLIKTRGQQVTLRCSPKSGHDTVSWYQQALGQGPQFIFQYYEEEERQRGNFPDRFSGHQFPNYSSELNVNALLLGDSALYLCASSQRGTQNTGELFFGEGSRLTVL.

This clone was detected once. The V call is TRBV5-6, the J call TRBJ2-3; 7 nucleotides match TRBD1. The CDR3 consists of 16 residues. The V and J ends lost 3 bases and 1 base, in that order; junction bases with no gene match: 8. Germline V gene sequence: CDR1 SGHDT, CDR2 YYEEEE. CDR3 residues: CASSSIRQGGTDTQYF. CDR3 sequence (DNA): TGTGCCAGCAGCTCAATTCGACAGGGAGGCACAGATACGCAGTATTTT.

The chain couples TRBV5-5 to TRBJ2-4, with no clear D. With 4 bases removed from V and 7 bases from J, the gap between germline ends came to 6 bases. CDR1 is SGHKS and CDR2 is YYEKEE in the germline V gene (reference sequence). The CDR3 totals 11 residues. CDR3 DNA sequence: TGTGCCAGCAGCCCCGGGAACATTCAGTACTTC. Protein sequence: CASSPGNIQYF.

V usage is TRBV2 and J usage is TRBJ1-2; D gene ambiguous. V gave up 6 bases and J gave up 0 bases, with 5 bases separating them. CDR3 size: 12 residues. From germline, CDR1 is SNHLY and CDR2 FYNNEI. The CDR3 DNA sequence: TGTGCCAGCAGGGAGTCTAACTATGGCTACACCTTC. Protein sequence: CASRESNYGYTF.

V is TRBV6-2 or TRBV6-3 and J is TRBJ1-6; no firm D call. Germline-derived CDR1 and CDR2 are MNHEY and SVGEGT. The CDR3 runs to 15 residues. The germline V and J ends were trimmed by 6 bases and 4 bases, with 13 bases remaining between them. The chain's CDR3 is CASSARGGYNSPLHF. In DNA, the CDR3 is TGTGCCAGCAGCGCACGGGGAGGATATAATTCACCCCTCCACTTT.

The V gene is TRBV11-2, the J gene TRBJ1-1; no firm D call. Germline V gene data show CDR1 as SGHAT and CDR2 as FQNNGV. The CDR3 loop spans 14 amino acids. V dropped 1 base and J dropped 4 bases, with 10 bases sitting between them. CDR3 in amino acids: CASSLGRSSTEAFF. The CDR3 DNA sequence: TGTGCCAGCAGCTTAGGGCGGTCATCCACTGAAGCTTTCTTT.

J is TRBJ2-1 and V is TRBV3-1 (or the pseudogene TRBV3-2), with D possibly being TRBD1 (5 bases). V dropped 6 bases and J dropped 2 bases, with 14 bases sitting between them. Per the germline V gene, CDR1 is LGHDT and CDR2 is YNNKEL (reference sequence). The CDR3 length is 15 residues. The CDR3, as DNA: TGTGCCAGCAGAAGGGCAGGGTATACCTACAATGAGCAGTTCTTC. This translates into CASRRAGYTYNEQFF.

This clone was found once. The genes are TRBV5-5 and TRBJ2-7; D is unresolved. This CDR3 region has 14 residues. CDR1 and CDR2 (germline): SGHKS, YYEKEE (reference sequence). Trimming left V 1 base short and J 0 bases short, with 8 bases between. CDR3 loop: CASSLSWSSYEQYV. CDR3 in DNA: TGTGCCAGCAGCTTGTCCTGGAGCTCCTACGAGCAGTACGTC.

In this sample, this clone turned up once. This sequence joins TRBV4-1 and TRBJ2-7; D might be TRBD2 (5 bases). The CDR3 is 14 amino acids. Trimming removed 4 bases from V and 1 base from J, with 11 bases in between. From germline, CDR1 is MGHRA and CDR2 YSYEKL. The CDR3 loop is CASSPLGGSYEQYV. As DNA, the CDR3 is TGCGCCAGCAGCCCCTTGGGCGGGTCCTACGAGCAGTACGTC.